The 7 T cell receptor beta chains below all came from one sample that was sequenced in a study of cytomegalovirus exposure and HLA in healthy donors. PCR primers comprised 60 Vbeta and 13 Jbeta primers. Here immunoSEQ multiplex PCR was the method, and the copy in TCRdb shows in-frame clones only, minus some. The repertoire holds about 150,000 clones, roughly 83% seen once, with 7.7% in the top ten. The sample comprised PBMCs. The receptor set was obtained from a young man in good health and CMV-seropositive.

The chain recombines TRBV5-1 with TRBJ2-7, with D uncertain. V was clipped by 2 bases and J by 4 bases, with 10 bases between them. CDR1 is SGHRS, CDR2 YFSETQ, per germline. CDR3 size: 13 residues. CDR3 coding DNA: TGCGCCAGCAGCTTAGAACCGCAGTACGAGCAGTACTTC. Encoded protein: CASSLEPQYEQYF.

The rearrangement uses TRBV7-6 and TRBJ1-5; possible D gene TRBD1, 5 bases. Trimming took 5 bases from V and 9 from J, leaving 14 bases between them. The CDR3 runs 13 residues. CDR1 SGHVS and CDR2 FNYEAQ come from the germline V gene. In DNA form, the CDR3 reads TGTGCCAGCAGCGAGACAACCACAGGGCCCCAGCATTTT. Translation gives CASSETTTGPQHF.

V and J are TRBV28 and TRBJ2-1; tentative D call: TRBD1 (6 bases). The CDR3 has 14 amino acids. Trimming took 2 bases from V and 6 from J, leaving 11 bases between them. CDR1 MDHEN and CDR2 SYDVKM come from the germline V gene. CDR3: CASSLKGDGNEQFF. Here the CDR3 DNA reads TGTGCCAGCAGTTTAAAGGGGGATGGCAATGAGCAGTTCTTC.

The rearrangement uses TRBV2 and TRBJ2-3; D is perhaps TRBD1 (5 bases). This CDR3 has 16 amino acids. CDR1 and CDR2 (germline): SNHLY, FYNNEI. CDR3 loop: CAIKQGAKRDTDTQYF. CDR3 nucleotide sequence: TGTGCTATCAAACAAGGGGCGAAAAGGGACACAGATACGCAGTATTTT.

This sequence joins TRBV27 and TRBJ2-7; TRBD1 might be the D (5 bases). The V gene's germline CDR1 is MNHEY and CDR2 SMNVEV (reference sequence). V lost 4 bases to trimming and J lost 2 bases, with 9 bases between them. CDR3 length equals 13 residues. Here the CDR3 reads CASSSAGPYEQYF. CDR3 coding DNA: TGTGCCAGCAGTTCCGCAGGGCCCTACGAGCAGTACTTC.

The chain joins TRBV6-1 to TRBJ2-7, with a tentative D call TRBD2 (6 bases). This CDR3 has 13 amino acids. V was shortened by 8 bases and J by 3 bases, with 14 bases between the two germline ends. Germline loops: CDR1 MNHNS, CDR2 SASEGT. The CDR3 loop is CASGVERVYEQYF. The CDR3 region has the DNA TGTGCCAGCGGTGTGGAGCGGGTCTACGAGCAGTACTTC.

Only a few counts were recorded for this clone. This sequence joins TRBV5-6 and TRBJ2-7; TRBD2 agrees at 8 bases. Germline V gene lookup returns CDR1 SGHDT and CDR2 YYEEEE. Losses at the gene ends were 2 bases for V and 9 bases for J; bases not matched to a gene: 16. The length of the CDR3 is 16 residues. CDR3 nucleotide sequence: TGTGCCAGCAGCTTAAACGGGGGGGGGAGGGCGGCGGGGCAGTACTTC. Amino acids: CASSLNGGGRAAGQYF.